This T cell receptor beta chain was identified in a study of cytomegalovirus exposure and HLA in healthy donors (dated by TCRdb to about 2017). Concerning the study at large: According to an earlier analysis of a few hundred of the donors, roughly 180 million T cells yielded over 100 million unique TCR beta sequences and more than 250 Gb of sequence data. The study was designed to test whether signatures of past pathogen exposure could be identified by cataloging public T cell receptors. A separate validation cohort of about 110 different subjects was used in addition to the roughly 670-subject first cohort. A later genetic analysis took genome-wide SNP genotypes for about three fifths of the 666 donors and used that subset as a discovery cohort. Class I and class II HLA loci were covered by the typing at four-digit resolution. Using immunosequencing, the study profiled T cell repertoires from around 680 subjects and related those repertoires to cytomegalovirus serostatus. The genetic ancestry cluster associated with self-reported Caucasian donors included over 65% of the roughly 400 genotyped donors. Typing coverage varied by locus: roughly 629-630 donors for A, B, C, DRB1 and DQB1; roughly 560 for DQA1; more than 600 for DPA1; around 490 for DPB1. Donor age, sex, ethnicity and CMV serostatus were compiled together with the repertoire data. In an earlier analysis of about 590 of the donors, high-throughput TCR beta sequencing was used to judge whether each TCR beta V gene segment behaved as functional or pseudogenic. To study patterns of TCR occurrence, a later analysis re-analyzed previously published TCR beta repertoires from around 660 donors and added high-resolution HLA genotyping. Every discovery cohort repertoire had been produced on one sequencing platform. To predict cytomegalovirus infection status, the study combined high-throughput TCR immunosequencing, statistical association of individual TCRs with disease status, and machine learning. A handful of DR-DQ haplotypes were handled as single units for association and clustering because linkage in the cohort was strong. Roughly 300 gigabases of sequencing data and 78 million or so unique TCR sequences were included in an early release covering under 650 HLA-typed donors. Among roughly 400 genotyped donors of the cohort, an average of approximately 200,000 unique TCR beta nucleotide sequences was sequenced per donor, of which 15% to 20% were non-productive. The later analysis used no new phenotypic data to find candidate immune exposures, relying instead on TCR beta sequences and their occurrence across donors.

General findings and caveats noted by the study authors: A few of the identified cytomegalovirus-associated TCR beta chains were confirmed in vitro to be specific for cytomegalovirus antigens. Sequencing depth was assumed to be roughly uniform across donors in the presence/absence analyses, though that assumption may not hold. According to the authors, the approach could potentially be generalized to other disease states and immunological phenotypes. Most CMV-associated TCR beta chains appeared to be HLA-restricted in a later analysis, and the HLA associations seemed to be driven largely by CMV exposure. Over 15 rarely observed V segments, including chromosome 9 orphons, were excluded from the earlier analysis of approximately 500 of the donors because counts were too low. Linkage disequilibrium might explain the correlated functional status among segregating V segments, but an unknown experimental factor could not be ruled out. Assigning TCR associations to individual alleles was difficult when HLA alleles, especially DR and DQ, strongly co-occurred. In an earlier analysis of over 550 of the donors, most TCR beta V segments were observed in productive rearrangements about 87% or about 30% of the time, broadly matching IMGT annotations. Specific HLA alleles were associated with 18,000 or so TCR beta sequences at a false discovery rate of 0.05 in a later analysis. According to a later analysis, TCR association rates differed among HLA loci, with DRB1 alleles showing the most associated TCRs and HLA-C alleles showing the fewest. In a later analysis, several top co-occurrence clusters were reported to appear linked to parvovirus B19, influenza, CMV and Epstein-Barr virus. Most TCR sequences were observed very rarely across donors, whereas some public TCRs were present in many individuals. V-gene and J-gene trimming of TCR beta chains was associated with a missense DCLRE1C variant in a later genetic analysis, and the association was replicated in an independent cohort. A later genetic analysis reported fewer N-insertions in productive TCRs among donors in an Asian-associated ancestry cluster than the roughly 620-donor mean. Because HLA typing was unavailable for some donors at each locus, only the typed subset was used in association tests. In a later analysis, HLA-associated TCR beta chains showed more clonal expansion and lower generation probabilities than non-associated chains that were equally common. The study gave a list of under 200 TCR beta chains associated with cytomegalovirus. A further reported finding was that TCR beta sequences accurately predicted the HLA-A and HLA-B alleles for most subjects in the first cohort. A group of highly shared sequence variants was considered likely to be a technical artifact of the sequencing pipeline. The cohort was sequenced for TCR beta chains only, and without alpha or paired-chain data the features that could be detected were limited. The only immune exposure information available for the cohort was CMV serostatus. Cytomegalovirus status was reported to be diagnosed by the classifier with high specificity and sensitivity in both the original and validation cohorts. Because the 87-base-pair reads could not distinguish some IMGT-functional V segments, including TRBV6-2 and TRBV6-3, those segments were excluded.

CDR1 and CDR2 (MNHEY, SMNVEV) derive from the germline V gene (reference sequence). Deletion took 6 bases off V and 4 bases off J, with a span of 21 bases between the germline ends. Counted from cysteine to phenylalanine, this CDR3 has 16 amino acids. Only the CDR3 DNA stays, 48 bases, in frame from base 1. Receptor libraries were prepared by the immunoSEQ multiplex PCR assay. The multiplex PCR relied on a mix of 60 forward primers for TCR Vbeta segments and 13 reverse primers for TCR Jbeta segments. The CDR3 region of rearranged TCR beta genes was amplified from genomic DNA with a multiplex PCR assay. Amplified TCR beta libraries were sequenced as 87-base-pair reads on the Illumina HiSeq System. As for the original processing: A later analysis tallied around 82 million unique TCR beta chains across the 650 to 750 repertoires, and 10 million to 11 million of those chains were shared by two or more donors. To remove PCR and sequencing errors, raw reads were error-corrected and collapsed into unique sequences using a nearest-neighbor algorithm that merged closely related sequences. Alignment of CDR3 sequences to IMGT reference sequences was used to assign V, D and J gene segments. Each retained sequence needed at least a six-nucleotide match to both a V gene segment and a J gene segment. Rearrangements were classified as productive when the CDR3 lacked stop codons and remained in frame with V and J, and all other rearrangements were classified as non-productive. CDR3 was defined according to IMGT convention as the region running from the second conserved V-encoded cysteine to the conserved J-encoded phenylalanine. The earlier analysis of 550 to 650 of the donors excluded any sequence lacking an unambiguous match to a single V gene segment. An earlier analysis of some 610 of the donors called V segments functional above 56.7% productive rearrangements and segregating when the between-donor standard deviation exceeded 5%. To diagnose cytomegalovirus status from the catalog of TCR beta chain sequences, a statistical classification framework was built. In a later analysis, V and J genes were assigned by comparing TCR nucleotide sequences against IMGT/GENE-DB human TR gene sequences. A later analysis assigned CDR3 sequences and most-parsimonious VDJ recombination scenarios with the TCRdist pipeline. In a later analysis, each TCR beta chain was defined by its CDR3 amino acid sequence together with its V-gene family, and reads without a unique V-gene family were excluded. To address suspected cross-contamination and a sequencing artifact, a later analysis removed a few hundred highly shared, low-generation-probability nucleotide sequences. In a later analysis, a clonal expansion index was calculated for each public chain from normalized within-repertoire ranks of inferred template counts. Generation probabilities in a later analysis came from a VDJ recombination model fitted to out-of-frame rearrangements, and those results were checked against IGoR. In a later analysis, TCR-TCR, TCR-HLA and TCR-CMV co-occurrence was scored with hypergeometric tests, and a repertoire-size bias correction was applied to TCR pairs. A later analysis estimated false discovery rates by permuting HLA or CMV assignments 20 times. A later analysis grouped co-occurring TCRs with DBSCAN, adding TCRdist sequence similarity when clustering within HLA-allele-positive subsets. Repertoires with fewer than 30,000 or more than 120,000 public chains were left out of co-occurrence clustering, as were about five repertoires with anomalous nucleotide sharing. TCRdb provides this immuneACCESS table in a form limited to in-frame rearrangements. Some clones are lacking; in checked studies, under half of them reflect an unresolved V gene, and why the rest are absent is not known. V, J and clone size reflect that table, while D and trimming were determined from the DNA. A total of some 120,000 clones appear in this sample, around 80% of them only once. 5.3% of the sample rests with the top ten.

The cohort comprised under 700 healthy bone marrow donors. All cohort members were sampled while nominally healthy, although unrecorded immune exposures were likely present. The donor was CMV seronegative and belonged to the group of approximately 320 seronegative cohort members. Each donor provided a peripheral blood sample, and peripheral blood mononuclear cells were used for TCR beta sequencing. Genomic DNA extraction from the blood cell samples was performed with the Qiagen DNeasy Blood Extraction Kit. A word on this clone: It lacks a known antigen. No base qualities exist here, and no much larger clone lies one base off it.

Source material: PBMCs. The chain uses TRBV27 and TRBJ1-1, with no confidently assigned D gene. The source is a man aged 25-45 years in good health and CMV-seronegative. The DNA sequence is as follows: TGTGCCAGCAGAAAAAACTGGGAGGATTCGGGCACTGAAGCTTTCTTT. Translated, this is CASRKNWEDSGTEAFF.